Following are 25 T cell receptor beta chains from one sample sequenced in a study of blood T cell repertoires in COVID-19. Here immunoSEQ multiplex PCR was the method, and the copy in TCRdb shows in-frame clones only, minus some. The sample shows around 300,000 clones, nearly 90% of them seen only once. What was sequenced was PBMCs or T cells enriched from blood (not recorded which). Receptors were obtained from a woman aged 60 to 75 who had recovered from COVID-19.

This rearrangement joins TRBV25-1 to TRBJ2-3, with D perhaps matching TRBD2 (6 bases). In germline, CDR1 is MGHDK, CDR2 SYGVNS. Trimming removed 8 bases at V and 4 bases at J, with 10 bases between. The CDR3 runs 12 residues. The CDR3 coding sequence is TGTGCCAGCGGGAGGCCCCCAGATACGCAGTATTTT. This codes for CASGRPPDTQYF.

V is TRBV12-3 or TRBV12-4 and J is TRBJ1-2; D is unresolved. The CDR3 length is 12 residues. Trimming shortened V by 5 bases and J by 3 bases, and 7 bases separated the two germline ends. The chain's CDR3 is CASSPVDYGYTF. The DNA of the CDR3 is TGTGCCAGCAGTCCCGTCGACTATGGCTACACCTTC.

The genes are TRBV19 and TRBJ1-2; D is possibly TRBD1 (5 bases). V lost 5 bases and J 3 bases, leaving 10 bases between the germline ends. The CDR3 has 13 residues. Germline CDR1 and CDR2: LNHDA and SQIVND (reference sequence). The CDR3 nucleotides are TGTGCCAGTAGTTTTGGGACTGACTATGGCTACACCTTC. Its translation: CASSFGTDYGYTF.

The chain is built from TRBV11-1 and TRBJ2-1, with a possible D match to TRBD2 (5 bases). This CDR3 has 14 residues. In germline, CDR1 is SGHAT, CDR2 FQDESV (reference sequence). Trimming stripped 3 bases from V and 8 bases from J, with 14 bases between. Here the CDR3 DNA reads TGTGCCAGCAGCTTTAGGACCACGAGGGATGAGCAGTTCTTC. Translated, it gives CASSFRTTRDEQFF.

The gene calls are TRBV19 and TRBJ1-5, with TRBD1 matching 7 bases. Germline lookup yields CDR1 LNHDA and CDR2 SQIVND (reference sequence). The V and J ends lost 7 bases and 0 bases, in that order; junction bases with no gene match: 9. The CDR3 length is 16 residues. In DNA, the CDR3 is TGTGCCAGTACCACGGGACAGCCTTATAGCAATCAGCCCCAGCATTTT. It yields the protein CASTTGQPYSNQPQHF.

The genes are TRBV28 and TRBJ2-5; 8 positions match TRBD2. The germline V gene has CDR1 MDHEN and CDR2 SYDVKM. With V trimmed by 3 bases and J by 0 bases, 3 bases remained unmatched. The CDR3 is made up of 15 amino acids. DNA of the CDR3: TGTGCCAGCAGTTTGGCGGGAGGTAACCAAGAGACCCAGTACTTC. Protein product: CASSLAGGNQETQYF. Together with reference TRBV28 and TRBJ2-5, the CDR3 gives the full variable domain: DVKVTQSSRYLVKRTGEKVFLECVQDMDHENMFWYRQDPGLGLRLIYFSYDVKMKEKGDIPEGYSVSREKKERFSLILESASTNQTSMYLCASSLAGGNQETQYFGPGTRLLVL.

In this sample, this clone turned up a few times. The V gene is TRBV19, the J gene TRBJ2-5; 13 nucleotides agree with TRBD2. V shed 7 bases and J 1 base; nucleotides not matched to a gene: 3. The V gene's germline CDR1 is LNHDA and CDR2 SQIVND (reference sequence). CDR3 size: 15 residues. The CDR3 sequence: CASKTSGRPQETQYF. Here the CDR3 DNA reads TGTGCCAGTAAGACTAGCGGGAGGCCCCAAGAGACCCAGTACTTC. Full variable domain (rest looked up from reference TRBV19 and TRBJ2-5): DGGITQSPKYLFRKEGQNVTLSCEQNLNHDAMYWYRQDPGQGLRLIYYSQIVNDFQKGDIAEGYSVSREKKESFPLTVTSAQKNPTAFYLCASKTSGRPQETQYFGPGTRLLVL.

The V and J genes are TRBV5-5 and TRBJ1-2; 9 bases match TRBD1. The V and J ends lost 2 bases and 3 bases, in that order; junction bases with no gene match: 2. The CDR3 has 14 amino acids. The germline CDR1 and CDR2 sequences are SGHKS and YYEKEE (reference sequence). The CDR3 region has the DNA TGTGCCAGCAGCTTCGGGACAGGGTACTATGGCTACACCTTC. Residues: CASSFGTGYYGYTF.

The chain combines TRBV5-6 with TRBJ1-5; possibly TRBD1 for D (6 bases). The CDR3 loop spans 17 amino acids. The ends were cut back, 1 base at V and 1 base at J, with 15 bases in the middle. Germline values: CDR1 SGHDT, CDR2 YYEEEE. CDR3 residues: CASSLTGQLRSNQPQHF. The DNA of the CDR3 is TGTGCCAGCAGCTTGACAGGGCAGCTTCGGAGCAATCAGCCCCAGCATTTT.

The chain has TRBV6-6 and TRBJ2-3; D is uncertain. Germline loops: CDR1 MNHNY, CDR2 SVGAGI (reference sequence). Trimming took 0 bases from V and 0 from J, leaving 4 bases between them. The CDR3 contains 14 residues. CDR3 protein: CASSYSRSTDTQYF. The CDR3 DNA follows: TGTGCCAGCAGTTACTCTAGAAGCACAGATACGCAGTATTTT.

The chain links TRBV7-8 to TRBJ2-7; 9 nucleotides align to TRBD1. This CDR3 spans 14 amino acids. V was pared by 4 bases and J by 5 bases, with 6 bases of the junction left unmatched. Germline values: CDR1 SGHVS, CDR2 FQNEAQ. The CDR3 loop reads CASSWDRDGDEQYF. The CDR3 DNA follows: TGTGCCAGCAGCTGGGACAGGGATGGCGACGAGCAGTACTTC.

This clone occurred a few times. The chain links TRBV6-5 to TRBJ1-2; maybe TRBD1 (5 bases). The ends were cut back, 5 bases at V and 14 bases at J, with 18 bases in the middle. This CDR3 comprises 12 residues. Germline lookup yields CDR1 MNHEY and CDR2 SVGAGI. For the CDR3, the DNA is TGTGCCAGCAGTACCCAGGGCCTCAAGAGGACCTTC. As protein: CASSTQGLKRTF.

This clone was counted once. J is TRBJ1-2 and V is TRBV9; possible D gene TRBD1, 5 bases. The V and J ends lost 0 bases and 5 bases respectively, with 20 bases between them. The germline CDR1 and CDR2 sequences are SGDLS and YYNGEE. The CDR3 sequence is 17 residues long. The CDR3 region has the DNA TGTGCCAGCAGCGTAGGTCCGACAGTATTACGCGAGTATGGCTACACCTTC. Encoded protein: CASSVGPTVLREYGYTF.

This chain joins TRBV30 and TRBJ2-7, with a possible D match to TRBD2 (5 bases). Germline values: CDR1 GTSNPN, CDR2 SVGIG (reference sequence). This CDR3 contains 13 residues. Trimming took off 6 bases at V and 0 bases at J, with 12 bases between the two ends. CDR3 coding DNA: TGTGCCTGTAACCCGGGAAGCTCCTACGAGCAGTACTTC. It translates to CACNPGSSYEQYF.

This rearrangement joins TRBV9 to TRBJ2-3; 12 nucleotides agree with TRBD2. The CDR3 sequence is 18 residues long. From germline, CDR1 is SGDLS and CDR2 YYNGEE. V lost 2 bases, J lost 1 base, and 8 bases stayed unmatched. CDR3 sequence reads: CASSVHLLAGGGTDTQYF. The CDR3 nucleotides read TGTGCCAGCAGCGTCCACCTACTAGCGGGAGGTGGCACAGATACGCAGTATTTT.

This clone was detected only once. The chain uses TRBV12-3 or TRBV12-4 and TRBJ1-1, with 7 bases fitting TRBD1. The CDR3 contains 12 residues. V dropped 8 bases and J dropped 4; count of bases not matched to a gene: 4. The CDR3 nucleotides are TGTGCCAGCCGACAGGGAGGCACTGAAGCTTTCTTT. As protein: CASRQGGTEAFF.

The chain has TRBV11-3 and TRBJ1-1, with TRBD1 identical over 8 bases. CDR1 is SGHNT, CDR2 YENEEA, per germline. This CDR3 is 13 amino acids long. With V trimmed by 4 bases and J by 8 bases, 6 bases remained unmatched. The CDR3: CASSYGQGNEAFF. The CDR3 coding sequence is TGTGCCAGCAGCTATGGACAGGGTAACGAAGCTTTCTTT.

The chain's CDR3 is CASSPASYTDTQYF. CDR3 nucleotides: TGTGCCAGCAGCCCTGCGTCTTACACAGATACGCAGTATTTT. The V and J genes are TRBV2 and TRBJ2-3, with D unresolved. The CDR3 extends over 14 amino acids. Deletions cut 6 bases from V and 2 bases from J, with 12 bases between. Looked up from germline, CDR1 is SNHLY and CDR2 is FYNNEI.

This chain connects TRBV28 to TRBJ1-5; weak D call: TRBD1 (6 bases). This CDR3 spans 13 amino acids. CDR1 is MDHEN and CDR2 is SYDVKM in the germline V gene. Trimming removed 10 bases at V and 5 bases at J, with 15 bases between. The CDR3 loop reads CATTQGMYQPQHF. As DNA, the CDR3 is TGTGCCACCACACAGGGTATGTATCAGCCCCAGCATTTT.

The chain links TRBV11-3 to TRBJ2-2, with D tentatively TRBD2 (6 bases). The germline CDR1 and CDR2 sequences are SGHNT and YENEEA. The V end was cut by 6 bases, the J end by 3 bases, with 14 bases between. The CDR3 loop spans 15 amino acids. Written as DNA, the CDR3 is TGTGCCAGCAGGCCGGGACTCAAGGACACCGGGGAGCTGTTTTTT. The encoded protein is CASRPGLKDTGELFF. The variable domain in full, with the rest retrieved from reference TRBV11-3 and TRBJ2-2, is EAGVVQSPRYKIIEKKQPVAFWCNPISGHNTLYWYLQNLGQGPELLIRYENEEAVDDSQLPKDRFSAERLKGVDSTLKIQPAELGDSAVYLCASRPGLKDTGELFFGEGSRLTVL.

The V call is TRBV7-2, the J call TRBJ2-7; D gene unclear. The germline V gene has CDR1 SGHTA and CDR2 FQGNSA. The germline V and J ends were trimmed by 0 bases and 3 bases, with 6 bases remaining between them. The CDR3 has 13 amino acids. The CDR3 DNA reads as TGTGCCAGCAGCTTAGCGCAGGTCTACGAGCAGTACTTC. Encoded protein: CASSLAQVYEQYF.

The gene calls are TRBV7-3 and TRBJ2-3; weak D call: TRBD2 (7 bases). CDR1 is SGHTA and CDR2 is FQGTGA in the germline V gene. V was clipped by 4 bases and J by 2 bases, with 19 bases between them. The CDR3 covers 17 residues. Here the CDR3 DNA reads TGTGCCAGCAGCTCCCTTGGGGGCGGGGGCTTCACAGATACGCAGTATTTT. Residues: CASSSLGGGGFTDTQYF.

This clone was counted once. Other DNA sequences within the sample encode an identical CDR3. The V call is TRBV27, the J call TRBJ2-7; D is possibly TRBD1 (5 bases). V lost 3 bases, J lost 0 bases, and 6 bases lay in between. The CDR3 covers 13 residues. Germline CDR1 reads MNHEY; CDR2 reads SMNVEV (reference sequence). The CDR3 region has the DNA TGTGCCAGCAGTTTGGGGCTCTCCTACGAGCAGTACTTC. Translating gives CASSLGLSYEQYF.

The chain joins TRBV7-9 to TRBJ2-5; 13 nucleotides align to TRBD2. Trimming cost V 6 bases and J 6 bases; bases outside gene matches: 10. This CDR3 region has 16 residues. CDR1 is SEHNR, CDR2 FQNEAQ, per germline (reference sequence). CDR3 sequence: CASSQLAGGIRKTQYF. In DNA, the CDR3 is TGTGCCAGCAGTCAACTAGCGGGGGGGATAAGGAAGACCCAGTACTTC.

J is TRBJ1-4 and V is TRBV4-1, with D perhaps TRBD1 (5 bases). Trimming left V 6 bases short and J 8 bases short, with 19 bases between. The CDR3 sequence is 15 residues long. The germline V gene has CDR1 MGHRA and CDR2 YSYEKL. The DNA for the CDR3 is TGCGCCAGCAGTCTGAGCGGGGGGGTGCGAGAAAAACTGTTTTTT. Translation gives CASSLSGGVREKLFF.